The subject of this entry is one T cell receptor beta chain. Germline V lookup: CDR1 SGDLS, CDR2 YYNGEE. This CDR3 is 14 amino acids long. J was trimmed by 5 bases and V by 4 bases; bases with no gene match: 7. The sample comes from a study of blood T cell repertoires in COVID-19. For the study at large: Samples came from the United States, Italy and Spain, spanning acute and convalescent COVID-19. In each case, the material was cDNA or gDNA derived from T cells, B-cell-depleted T cells, or PBMCs.

In the authors' workflow: Reference gene primer amplification yielded estimated nucleated cell counts. Assay used: immunoSEQ multiplex PCR; TCRdb lists only in-frame clones, some missing. V and J calls and clone size are those listed in that table; D and trimming were worked out from the DNA. The data contain approximately 70,000 clones, around 76% of them seen just once; the ten biggest clones take up around a sixth. This chain connects TRBV9 to TRBJ2-7; TRBD1 matches at 9 bases. This receptor was identified in a human donor in a cohort sampled during active COVID-19. Sequences were obtained from peripheral blood. The CDR3 here is CASSLGTGQDEQYF. Here the CDR3 DNA reads TGTGCCAGCAGCCTAGGGACAGGGCAGGACGAGCAGTACTTC.